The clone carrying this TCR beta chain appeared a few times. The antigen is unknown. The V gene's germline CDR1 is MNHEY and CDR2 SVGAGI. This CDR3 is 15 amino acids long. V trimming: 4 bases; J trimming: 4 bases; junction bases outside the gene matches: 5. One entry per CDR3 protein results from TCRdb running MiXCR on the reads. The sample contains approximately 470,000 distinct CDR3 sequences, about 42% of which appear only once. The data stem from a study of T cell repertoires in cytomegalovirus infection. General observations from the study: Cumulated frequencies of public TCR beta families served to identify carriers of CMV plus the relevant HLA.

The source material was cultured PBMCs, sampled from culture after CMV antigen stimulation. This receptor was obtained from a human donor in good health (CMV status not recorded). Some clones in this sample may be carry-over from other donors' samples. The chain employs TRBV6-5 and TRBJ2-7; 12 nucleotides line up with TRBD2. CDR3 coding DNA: TGTGCCAGCAGTTCGACTAGCGGGAGACTGTACGAGCAGTACTTC. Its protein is CASSSTSGRLYEQYF.